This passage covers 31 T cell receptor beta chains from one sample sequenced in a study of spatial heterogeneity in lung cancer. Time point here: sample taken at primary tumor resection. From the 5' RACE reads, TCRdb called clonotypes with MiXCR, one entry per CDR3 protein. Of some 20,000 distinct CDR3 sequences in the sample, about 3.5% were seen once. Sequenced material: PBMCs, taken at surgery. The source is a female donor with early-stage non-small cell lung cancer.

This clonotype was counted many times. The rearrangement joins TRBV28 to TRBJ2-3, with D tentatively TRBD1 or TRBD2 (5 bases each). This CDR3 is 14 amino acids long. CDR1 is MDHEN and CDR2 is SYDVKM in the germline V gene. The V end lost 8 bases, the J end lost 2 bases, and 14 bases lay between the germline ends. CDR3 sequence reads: CASSRDGPTDTQYF. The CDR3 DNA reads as TGTGCCAGCTCTCGGGACGGACCCACAGATACGCAGTATTTT.

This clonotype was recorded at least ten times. The CDR3: CASSFIAAGGTEAFF. Written as DNA, the CDR3 is TGTGCCAGCAGTTTCATAGCCGCCGGAGGCACTGAAGCTTTCTTT. The V and J genes are TRBV27 and TRBJ1-1, with D unclear. Germline V gives CDR1 MNHEY, CDR2 SMNVEV (reference sequence). Trimming stripped 3 bases from V and 4 bases from J, with 15 bases between. The CDR3 totals 15 residues.

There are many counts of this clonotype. CDR3 coding DNA: TGCGCCAGCAGTCCGGGACAGGGGGGCAATCAGCCCCAGCATTTT. Amino acids: CASSPGQGGNQPQHF. The chain carries TRBV4-1 and TRBJ1-5; 11 nucleotides match TRBD1. Germline CDR1 is MGHRA and CDR2 is YSYEKL. V shed 6 bases, J shed 2 bases, and the junction held 3 bases outside the gene matches. This CDR3 comprises 15 residues.

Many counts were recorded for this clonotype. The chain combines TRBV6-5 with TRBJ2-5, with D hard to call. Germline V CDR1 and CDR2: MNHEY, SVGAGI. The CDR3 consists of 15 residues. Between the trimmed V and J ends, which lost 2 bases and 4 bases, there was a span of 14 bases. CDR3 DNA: TGTGCCAGCAGTTACAGCTTTTCTGTTACAGAGACCCAGTACTTC. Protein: CASSYSFSVTETQYF.

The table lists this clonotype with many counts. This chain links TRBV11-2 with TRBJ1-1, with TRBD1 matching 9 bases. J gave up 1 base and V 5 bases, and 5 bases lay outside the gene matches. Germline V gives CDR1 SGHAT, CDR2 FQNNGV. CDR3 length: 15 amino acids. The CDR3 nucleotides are TGTGCCAGCAGCCCGGGACAGGGAAGGAACACTGAAGCTTTCTTT. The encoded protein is CASSPGQGRNTEAFF.

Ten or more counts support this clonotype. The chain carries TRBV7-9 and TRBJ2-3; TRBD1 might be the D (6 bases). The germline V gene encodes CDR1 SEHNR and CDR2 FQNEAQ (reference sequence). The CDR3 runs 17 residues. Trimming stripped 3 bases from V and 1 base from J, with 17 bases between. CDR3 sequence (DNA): TGTGCCAGCAGCTTCCCCCATGCAGGGGTAGGCACAGATACGCAGTATTTT. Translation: CASSFPHAGVGTDTQYF.

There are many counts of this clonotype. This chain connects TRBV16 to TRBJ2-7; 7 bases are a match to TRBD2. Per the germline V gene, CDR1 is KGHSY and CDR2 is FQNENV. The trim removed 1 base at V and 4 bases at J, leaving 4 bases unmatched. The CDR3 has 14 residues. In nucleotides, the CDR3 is TGTGCCAGCAGCCAATATCAGGGAGGGTACGAGCAGTACTTC. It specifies CASSQYQGGYEQYF.

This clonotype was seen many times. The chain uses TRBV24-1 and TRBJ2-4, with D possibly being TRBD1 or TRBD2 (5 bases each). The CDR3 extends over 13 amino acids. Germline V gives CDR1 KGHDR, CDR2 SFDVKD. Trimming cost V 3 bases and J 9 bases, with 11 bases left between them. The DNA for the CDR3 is TGTGCCACCAGTGATAGGGACGGCGGCATTCAGTACTTC. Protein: CATSDRDGGIQYF.

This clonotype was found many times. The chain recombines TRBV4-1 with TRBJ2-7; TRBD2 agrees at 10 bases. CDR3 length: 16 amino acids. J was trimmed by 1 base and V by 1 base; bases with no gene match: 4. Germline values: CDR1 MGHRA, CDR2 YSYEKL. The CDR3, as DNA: TGCGCCAGCAGCCAAGTAGCGGGACTAGCGTCCTACGAGCAGTACTTC. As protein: CASSQVAGLASYEQYF.

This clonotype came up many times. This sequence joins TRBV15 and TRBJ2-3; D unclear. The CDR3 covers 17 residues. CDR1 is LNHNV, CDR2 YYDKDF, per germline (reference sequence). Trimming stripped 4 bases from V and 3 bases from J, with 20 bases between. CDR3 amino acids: CATSKFPGRVSTDTQYF. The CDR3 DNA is TGTGCCACCAGCAAATTCCCGGGCCGGGTTTCGACAGATACGCAGTATTTT.

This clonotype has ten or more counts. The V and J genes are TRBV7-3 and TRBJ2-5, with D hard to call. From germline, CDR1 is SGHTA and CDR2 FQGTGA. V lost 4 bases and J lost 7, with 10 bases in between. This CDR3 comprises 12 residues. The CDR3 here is CASSSTRGTQYF. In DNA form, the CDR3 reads TGTGCCAGCAGCTCAACAAGAGGGACCCAGTACTTC.

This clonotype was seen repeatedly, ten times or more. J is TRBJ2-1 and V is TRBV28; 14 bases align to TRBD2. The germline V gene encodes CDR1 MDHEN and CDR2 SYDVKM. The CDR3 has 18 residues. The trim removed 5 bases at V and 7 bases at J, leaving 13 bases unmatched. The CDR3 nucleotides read TGTGCCAGCAGTGCATCTAGACTAGCGGGAGGGCCGGGGAATGAGCAGTTCTTC. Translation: CASSASRLAGGPGNEQFF.

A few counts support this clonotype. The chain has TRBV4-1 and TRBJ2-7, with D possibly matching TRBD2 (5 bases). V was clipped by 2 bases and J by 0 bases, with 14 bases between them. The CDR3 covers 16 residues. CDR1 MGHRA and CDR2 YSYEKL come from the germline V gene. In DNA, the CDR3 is TGCGCCAGCAGCCAACCCGGGGATCGCAGCTCCTACGAGCAGTACTTC. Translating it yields CASSQPGDRSSYEQYF.

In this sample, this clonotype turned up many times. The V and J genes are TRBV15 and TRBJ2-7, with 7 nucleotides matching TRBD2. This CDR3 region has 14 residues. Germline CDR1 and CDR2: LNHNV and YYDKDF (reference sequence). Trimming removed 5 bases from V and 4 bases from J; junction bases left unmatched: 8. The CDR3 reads CATSPLAGDYEQYF. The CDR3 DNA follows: TGTGCCACCAGCCCCTTGGCGGGAGATTACGAGCAGTACTTC.

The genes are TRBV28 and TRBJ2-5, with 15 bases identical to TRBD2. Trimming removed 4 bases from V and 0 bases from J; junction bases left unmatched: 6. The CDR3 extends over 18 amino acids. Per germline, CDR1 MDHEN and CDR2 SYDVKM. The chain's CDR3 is CASSSTGTSGRYQETQYF. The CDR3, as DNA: TGTGCCAGCAGTTCTACCGGGACTAGCGGGAGGTACCAAGAGACCCAGTACTTC.

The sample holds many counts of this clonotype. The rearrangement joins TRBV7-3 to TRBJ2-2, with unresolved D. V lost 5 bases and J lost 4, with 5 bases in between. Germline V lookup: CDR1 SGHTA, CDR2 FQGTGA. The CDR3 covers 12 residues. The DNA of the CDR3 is TGTGCCAGCAGCCGCCGCACCGGGGAGCTGTTTTTT. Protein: CASSRRTGELFF.

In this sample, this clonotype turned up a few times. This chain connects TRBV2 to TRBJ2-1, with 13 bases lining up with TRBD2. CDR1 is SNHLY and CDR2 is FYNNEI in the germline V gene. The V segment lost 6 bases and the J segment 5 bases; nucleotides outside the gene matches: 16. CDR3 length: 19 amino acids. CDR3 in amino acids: CASRNRGTSGRAGHNEQFF. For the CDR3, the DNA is TGTGCCAGCAGGAACAGGGGAACTAGCGGGAGGGCCGGACACAATGAGCAGTTCTTC.

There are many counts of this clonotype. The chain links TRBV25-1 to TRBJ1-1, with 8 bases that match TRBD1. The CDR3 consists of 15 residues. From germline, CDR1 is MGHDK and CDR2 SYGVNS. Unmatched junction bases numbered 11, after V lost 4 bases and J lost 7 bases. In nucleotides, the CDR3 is TGTGCCAGCAGTGGTACTAGGACAGGGAGGGTTGAAGCTTTCTTT. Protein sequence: CASSGTRTGRVEAFF.

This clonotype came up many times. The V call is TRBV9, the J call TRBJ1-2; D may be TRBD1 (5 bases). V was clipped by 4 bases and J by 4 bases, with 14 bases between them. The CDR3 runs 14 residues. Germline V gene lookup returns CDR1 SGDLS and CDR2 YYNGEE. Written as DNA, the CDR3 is TGTGCCAGCAGCAGTCGACAGAGCAGCTATGGCTACACCTTC. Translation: CASSSRQSSYGYTF.

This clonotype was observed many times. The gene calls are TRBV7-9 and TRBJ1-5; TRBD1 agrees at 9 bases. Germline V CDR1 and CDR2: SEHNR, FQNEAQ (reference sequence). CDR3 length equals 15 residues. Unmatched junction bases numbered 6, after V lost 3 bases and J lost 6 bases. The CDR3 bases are TGTGCCAGCAGCTTGGGACAGGGAGAGGGTCAGCCCCAGCATTTT. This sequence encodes CASSLGQGEGQPQHF.

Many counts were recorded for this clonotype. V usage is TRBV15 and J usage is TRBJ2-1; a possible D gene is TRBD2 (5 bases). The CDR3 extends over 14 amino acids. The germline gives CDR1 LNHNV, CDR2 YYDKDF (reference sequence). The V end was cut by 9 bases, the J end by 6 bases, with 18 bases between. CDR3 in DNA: TGTGCCACGAGGATGAGGGAGCGCGCCAATGAGCAGTTCTTC. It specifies CATRMRERANEQFF.

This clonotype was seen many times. The CDR3 DNA follows: TGTGCCAGCAGCCAAGGGGTGGCTAGCGCCTCCACAGATACGCAGTATTTT. Protein: CASSQGVASASTDTQYF. The chain joins TRBV4-2 to TRBJ2-3, with D possibly matching TRBD2 (6 bases). V lost 1 base and J 2 bases, leaving 16 bases between the germline ends. The CDR3 runs 17 residues. Germline loops: CDR1 LGHNA, CDR2 YNFKEQ.

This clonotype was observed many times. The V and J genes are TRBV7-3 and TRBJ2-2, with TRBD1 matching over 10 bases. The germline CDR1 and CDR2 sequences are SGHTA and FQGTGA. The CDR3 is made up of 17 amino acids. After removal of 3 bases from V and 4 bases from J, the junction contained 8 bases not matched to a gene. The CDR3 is CASSFPTGTGATGELFF. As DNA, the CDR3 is TGTGCCAGCAGCTTCCCGACCGGGACAGGGGCCACCGGGGAGCTGTTTTTT.

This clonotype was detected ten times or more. DNA for the CDR3: TGTGCCAGCAGCCAAGAGTTAAATCGAGAGACCCAGTACTTC. This codes for CASSQELNRETQYF. V gene TRBV3-1 combines with J gene TRBJ2-5; D remains unclear. The V end lost 0 bases, the J end lost 4 bases, and 9 bases lay between the germline ends. CDR1 is LGHDT, CDR2 YNNKEL, per germline (reference sequence). This CDR3 contains 14 residues.

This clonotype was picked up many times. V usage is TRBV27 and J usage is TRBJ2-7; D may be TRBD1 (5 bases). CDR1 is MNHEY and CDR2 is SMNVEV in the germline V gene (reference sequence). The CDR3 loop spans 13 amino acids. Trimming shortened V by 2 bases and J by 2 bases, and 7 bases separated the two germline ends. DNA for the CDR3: TGTGCCAGCAGTTTACAGGGAACCTACGAGCAGTACTTC. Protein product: CASSLQGTYEQYF.

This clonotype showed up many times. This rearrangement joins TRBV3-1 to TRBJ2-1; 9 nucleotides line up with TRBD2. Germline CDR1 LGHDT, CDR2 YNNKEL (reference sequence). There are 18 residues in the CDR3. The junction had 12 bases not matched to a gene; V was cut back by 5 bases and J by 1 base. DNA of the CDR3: TGTGCCAGCAGCACCTTAGCGGGAGTTAAGTCTTCCTACAATGAGCAGTTCTTC. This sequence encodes CASSTLAGVKSSYNEQFF.

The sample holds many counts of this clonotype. CDR3 in DNA: TGTGCCAGCGAAGGACGGCCAGCTAACTATGGCTACACCTTC. Amino acid sequence: CASEGRPANYGYTF. The chain is built from TRBV28 and TRBJ1-2; D is ambiguous. CDR1 MDHEN and CDR2 SYDVKM come from the germline V gene. This CDR3 is 14 amino acids long. V was cut by 8 bases and J by 0 bases, with 13 bases left in between.

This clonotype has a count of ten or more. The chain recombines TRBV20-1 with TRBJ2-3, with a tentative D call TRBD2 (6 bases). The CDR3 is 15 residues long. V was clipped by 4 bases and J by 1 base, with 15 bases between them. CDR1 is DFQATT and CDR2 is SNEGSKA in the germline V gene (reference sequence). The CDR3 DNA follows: TGCAGTGCTACAGGGCCCGCTAGCGGCACAGATACGCAGTATTTT. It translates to CSATGPASGTDTQYF.

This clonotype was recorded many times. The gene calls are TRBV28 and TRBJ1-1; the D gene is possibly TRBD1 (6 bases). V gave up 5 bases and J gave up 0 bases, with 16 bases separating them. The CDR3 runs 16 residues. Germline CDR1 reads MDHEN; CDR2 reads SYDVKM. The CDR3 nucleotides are TGTGCCAGCAGTACTACAGGGTCTATCCTGAACACTGAAGCTTTCTTT. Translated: CASSTTGSILNTEAFF.

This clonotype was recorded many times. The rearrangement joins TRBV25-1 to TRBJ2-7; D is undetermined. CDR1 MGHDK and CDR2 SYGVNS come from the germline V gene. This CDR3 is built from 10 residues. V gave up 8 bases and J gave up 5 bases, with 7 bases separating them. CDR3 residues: CASGSHEQYF. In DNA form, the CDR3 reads TGTGCCAGCGGCAGCCACGAGCAGTACTTC.

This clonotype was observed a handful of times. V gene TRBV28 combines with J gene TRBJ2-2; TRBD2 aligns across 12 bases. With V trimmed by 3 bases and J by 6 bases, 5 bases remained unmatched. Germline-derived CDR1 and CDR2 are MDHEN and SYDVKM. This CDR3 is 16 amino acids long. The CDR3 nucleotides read TGTGCCAGCAGTTTTCCTAGCGGGAGGGTAGCCGGGGAGCTGTTTTTT. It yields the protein CASSFPSGRVAGELFF.